What follows are 17 T cell receptor beta chains derived from one specimen sequenced in a study of regulatory T cells in long-lasting Graves disease. Time point in this sample: persistent/refractory GD, antithyroid drugs over 5 years with positive TRAb. PBMCs provided the RNA from which the TCR library was made. Building the TCR beta libraries relied on iRepertoire HTBI primers, and CDR3 regions underwent Arm-PCR. MiXCR was run by TCRdb on the multiplex PCR reads, yielding one entry per CDR3 protein. The table includes 400,000 to 500,000 distinct CDR3 sequences, 20% to 25% detected once. The sequenced sample was peripheral blood mononuclear cells (PBMCs), obtained when the disease was refractory, from a patient treated with antithyroid drugs. The receptors were sampled from a female donor with Graves disease.

Many counts were recorded for this clonotype. The rearrangement joins TRBV2 to TRBJ2-2; 10 nucleotides match TRBD2. In germline, CDR1 is SNHLY, CDR2 FYNNEI. There are 17 residues in the CDR3. V was clipped by 0 bases and J by 1 base; unmatched bases: 2. CDR3 sequence (DNA): TGTGCCAGCAGTGAAGCAGGGACTAGCGAGAACACCGGGGAGCTGTTTTTT. It specifies CASSEAGTSENTGELFF.

This clonotype appeared a few times. Because the CDR3 is missing its conserved closing phenylalanine or tryptophan, this is likely a read error. The genes are TRBV24-1 and TRBJ1-2; 7 nucleotides align to TRBD1. This CDR3 is built from 14 residues. Per the germline V gene, CDR1 is KGHDR and CDR2 is SFDVKD. J gave up 6 bases and V 3 bases, and 6 bases lay outside the gene matches. The CDR3 region is CATSDRFTGDGYTL. CDR3 DNA sequence: TGTGCCACCAGTGATCGCTTCACAGGGGATGGCTACACCCTC.

The V gene is TRBV27, the J gene TRBJ2-5, with 7 positions matching TRBD2. Germline assignment: CDR1 MNHEY and CDR2 SMNVEV (reference sequence). V was pared by 10 bases and J by 2 bases, with 7 bases of the junction left unmatched. There are 13 residues in the CDR3. The CDR3 nucleotides read TGTGCCACCGCCTCGGGACTACAAGAGACCCAGTACTTC. Translated, it gives CATASGLQETQYF.

The chain has TRBV10-2 and TRBJ1-5, with D hard to call. This CDR3 is built from 13 residues. V lost 4 bases, J lost 7 bases, and 11 bases lay in between. Germline CDR1 reads WSHSY; CDR2 reads SAAADI. The CDR3 loop reads CASSVTAGQPQHF. In DNA form, the CDR3 reads TGCGCCAGCAGTGTGACCGCCGGGCAGCCCCAGCATTTT.

This clonotype has a handful of counts. The chain carries TRBV20-1 and TRBJ1-1; D is perhaps TRBD1 (6 bases). This CDR3 comprises 13 residues. Trimming removed 3 bases from V and 2 bases from J, with 10 bases in between. The germline V gene encodes CDR1 DFQATT and CDR2 SNEGSKA (reference sequence). For the CDR3, the DNA is TGCAGTGCTAGCTTGGGACATAACACTGAAGCTTTCTTT. Residues: CSASLGHNTEAFF.

In this sample, this clonotype turned up many times. The V call is TRBV29-1, the J call TRBJ2-7; D may match TRBD1 or TRBD2 (5 bases each). Trimming stripped 6 bases from V and 0 bases from J, with 12 bases between. The CDR3 covers 13 residues. Germline CDR1 is SQVTM and CDR2 is ANQGSEA. The CDR3 sequence is CSVVGRSSYEQYF. The CDR3 DNA reads as TGCAGCGTCGTGGGACGGAGCTCCTACGAGCAGTACTTC.

This clonotype has just a few counts. V and J are TRBV6-2 or TRBV6-3 and TRBJ2-1, with a possible D match to TRBD2 (5 bases). Germline assignment: CDR1 MNHEY and CDR2 SVGEGT. The CDR3 is 15 residues long. The ends were cut back, 8 bases at V and 4 bases at J, with 18 bases in the middle. CDR3 in amino acids: CASVPDSDKYNEQFF. CDR3 nucleotide sequence: TGTGCCAGCGTCCCGGACTCCGATAAGTACAATGAGCAGTTCTTC.

The rearrangement joins TRBV7-9 to TRBJ2-5; 7 nucleotides align to TRBD1. This CDR3 has 11 amino acids. V lost 10 bases, J lost 2 bases, and 1 base stayed unmatched. Germline V gives CDR1 SEHNR, CDR2 FQNEAQ (reference sequence). For the CDR3, the DNA is TGTGCCATGGGACAGCAAGAGACCCAGTACTTC. This sequence encodes CAMGQQETQYF.

As to this clonotype: With a much larger clone just one base away, this may be a read error. This rearrangement joins TRBV12-3 or TRBV12-4 to TRBJ1-1, with D tentatively TRBD1 (6 bases). The CDR3 spans 14 residues. The CDR3 nucleotides read TGTGCCTGCAGTTTTGGCAGGGGGAACACTGAAGCTTTCTTT. Its translation is CACSFGRGNTEAFF.

This sequence joins TRBV5-1 and TRBJ2-5, with TRBD1 matching 8 bases. This CDR3 spans 16 amino acids. J was trimmed by 5 bases and V by 0 bases; bases with no gene match: 9. Germline lookup yields CDR1 SGHRS and CDR2 YFSETQ. The CDR3 region has the DNA TGCGCCAGCAGCTTGGCCGCTCAGGGGGCCGGGGAGACCCAGTACTTC. Its translation is CASSLAAQGAGETQYF.

The table lists this clonotype with many counts. The V and J genes are TRBV12-3 or TRBV12-4 and TRBJ2-5; 13 bases agree with TRBD2. The J segment lost 1 base and the V segment lost 8 bases, leaving 4 bases of the junction unmatched. The CDR3 length is 15 residues. The CDR3: CASGGLAGFQETQYF. CDR3 nucleotides: TGTGCCAGCGGGGGACTAGCGGGATTCCAAGAGACCCAGTACTTC.

Points on this clonotype: Since a much larger clone is just one base distant, this may be a read error. This rearrangement joins TRBV28 to TRBJ2-6; weak D call: TRBD2 (6 bases). CDR1 and CDR2 (germline): MDHEN, SYDVKM. The CDR3 has 15 residues. The CDR3 reads CAGNIGGSAANVLTF. The CDR3 region has the DNA TGTGCCGGCAACATAGGAGGGTCTGCGGCCAACGTCCTGACTTTC.

The CDR3 coding sequence is TGTGCCAGTAGTAAACAGAGATCCTCTGGGGCCAACGTCCTGACTTTC. Its protein product is CASSKQRSSGANVLTF. The chain employs TRBV19 and TRBJ2-6; unclear D gene. With 4 bases removed from V and 0 bases from J, the gap between germline ends came to 10 bases. This CDR3 comprises 16 residues. Germline loops: CDR1 LNHDA, CDR2 SQIVND (reference sequence).

Concerning this clonotype: A much more abundant neighbour one base away suggests this may be a read error. The conserved closing phenylalanine or tryptophan is absent in this CDR3, likely reflecting a read error. The chain carries TRBV28 and TRBJ1-4; D unclear. Trimming stripped 1 base from V and 0 bases from J, with 9 bases between. This CDR3 has 16 amino acids. Germline V lookup: CDR1 MDHEN, CDR2 SYDVKM. The CDR3 spells CASSLSGLSTNEKLFL. The CDR3 DNA sequence: TGTGCCAGCAGTTTATCCGGACTGTCAACTAATGAAAAACTGTTTCTT.

This clonotype was found many times. J is TRBJ2-2 and V is TRBV28, with D maybe TRBD2 (5 bases). The CDR3 extends over 16 amino acids. Germline V gives CDR1 MDHEN, CDR2 SYDVKM. Trimming cost V 3 bases and J 2 bases, with 13 bases left between them. The CDR3 loop is CASSFIDGINTGELFF. DNA of the CDR3: TGTGCCAGCAGTTTTATAGACGGGATTAACACCGGGGAGCTGTTTTTT. Filled out from reference TRBV28 and TRBJ2-2, the complete variable domain reads DVKVTQSSRYLVKRTGEKVFLECVQDMDHENMFWYRQDPGLGLRLIYFSYDVKMKEKGDIPEGYSVSREKKERFSLILESASTNQTSMYLCASSFIDGINTGELFFGEGSRLTVL.

This clonotype was detected only a few times. The chain recombines TRBV24-1 with TRBJ1-5; maybe TRBD1 (5 bases). V was clipped by 3 bases and J by 4 bases, with 9 bases between them. Germline loops: CDR1 KGHDR, CDR2 SFDVKD. CDR3 length: 14 amino acids. CDR3 in amino acids: CATSDLGGNQPQHF. The CDR3 nucleotides are TGTGCCACCAGTGATCTGGGGGGAAATCAGCCCCAGCATTTT.

This clonotype appeared many times. The V gene is TRBV28, the J gene TRBJ2-7; no reliable D call. CDR3 length: 13 residues. Germline V lookup: CDR1 MDHEN, CDR2 SYDVKM. The V gene lost 3 bases and the J gene lost 7 bases, with 13 bases spanning the gap. CDR3 region: CASSFGQDYEQYF. CDR3 DNA: TGTGCCAGCAGTTTCGGGCAGGATTATGAGCAGTACTTC. The full variable domain, rest sourced from reference TRBV28 and TRBJ2-7, is DVKVTQSSRYLVKRTGEKVFLECVQDMDHENMFWYRQDPGLGLRLIYFSYDVKMKEKGDIPEGYSVSREKKERFSLILESASTNQTSMYLCASSFGQDYEQYFGPGTRLTVT.